A single sample gave rise to the 32 T cell receptor beta chains below, sequenced in a study of blood T cell repertoires in COVID-19. Sequencing was performed with immunoSEQ multiplex PCR; in TCRdb, only in-frame clones are kept and a portion is missing. The sample has under 45,000 clones; approximately 87% are singletons. The sample comprised peripheral blood. The source is a man in his forties with COVID-19, enrolled during active disease.

The chain recombines TRBV6-6 with TRBJ1-1, with unresolved D. V was clipped by 0 bases and J by 2 bases, with 7 bases between them. The germline CDR1 and CDR2 sequences are MNHNY and SVGAGI (reference sequence). The CDR3 covers 14 residues. CDR3 in amino acids: CASSYSEVNTEAFF. The CDR3 DNA is TGTGCCAGCAGTTACTCCGAGGTAAACACTGAAGCTTTCTTT.

Within the sample, this clone is medium-sized. The V gene is TRBV5-5, the J gene TRBJ2-7, with D possibly matching TRBD2 (6 bases). V lost 4 bases and J 2 bases, leaving 19 bases between the germline ends. Germline V lookup: CDR1 SGHKS, CDR2 YYEKEE (reference sequence). This CDR3 is 16 amino acids long. CDR3: CASSPLLERATYEQYF. CDR3 bases: TGTGCCAGCAGCCCCCTTCTGGAGCGGGCGACCTACGAGCAGTACTTC.

About this clone itself: One end of the junction is discordant with germline, which a read error may explain. The chain recombines TRBV10-3 with TRBJ1-6; a possible D gene is TRBD1 (5 bases). Germline V gene sequence: CDR1 ENHRY, CDR2 SYGVKD. The CDR3 consists of 14 residues. CDR3 DNA: TGTGCCATCAGGGCGTCGGCGGACACTTCAGCCCTCCACTTT. This codes for CAIRASADTSALHF.

The chain is built from TRBV5-5 and TRBJ1-1; 8 nucleotides agree with TRBD1. J lost 0 bases, V lost 4 bases, and 8 bases had no gene match. The length of the CDR3 is 16 residues. Per the germline V gene, CDR1 is SGHKS and CDR2 is YYEKEE (reference sequence). DNA for the CDR3: TGTGCCAGCAGCGGCCGCTTACAGGGGGTGAACACTGAAGCTTTCTTT. Translated: CASSGRLQGVNTEAFF.

The chain joins TRBV5-6 to TRBJ1-2, with 9 positions matching TRBD1. J lost 7 bases, V lost 4 bases, and 8 bases had no gene match. Germline lookup yields CDR1 SGHDT and CDR2 YYEEEE. The CDR3 is 14 amino acids. The CDR3 loop is CASSLGQGTGGYTF. The CDR3 DNA is TGTGCCAGCAGCCTCGGACAGGGGACAGGTGGCTACACCTTC.

V is TRBV19 and J is TRBJ2-7; TRBD1 might be the D (5 bases). Germline V gene sequence: CDR1 LNHDA, CDR2 SQIVND (reference sequence). V lost 3 bases, J lost 2 bases, and 14 bases lay in between. This CDR3 spans 15 amino acids. The CDR3 nucleotides are TGTGCCAGTAGTATTGCTACAGGTCCCCCCTACGAGCAGTACTTC. This translates into CASSIATGPPYEQYF.

This rearrangement joins TRBV20-1 to TRBJ2-7, with D unclear. There are 11 residues in the CDR3. The V and J ends lost 5 bases and 9 bases respectively, with 14 bases between them. The germline V gene has CDR1 DFQATT and CDR2 SNEGSKA (reference sequence). This chain's CDR3 is CSASDSVGQYF. Written as DNA, the CDR3 is TGCAGTGCTTCCGACTCCGTCGGGCAGTACTTC.

The V and J genes are TRBV14 and TRBJ1-6; tentatively, D is TRBD1 (5 bases). The CDR3 runs to 16 residues. CDR1 is SGHDN, CDR2 FVKESK, per germline. The V gene lost 4 bases and the J gene lost 0 bases, with 10 bases spanning the gap. The CDR3 DNA reads TGTGCCAGCAGCCCCTTGGGGGGCTCCTATAATTCACCCCTCCACTTT. Translation: CASSPLGGSYNSPLHF.

The chain has TRBV6-1 and TRBJ1-5, with 8 nucleotides matching TRBD1. The V and J ends lost 5 bases and 1 base, in that order; junction bases with no gene match: 13. From germline, CDR1 is MNHNS and CDR2 SASEGT. CDR3 length: 18 residues. DNA of the CDR3: TGTGCCAGCAGTAAAGGCCAGGGGGCCGCCATAAGCAATCAGCCCCAGCATTTT. Its protein is CASSKGQGAAISNQPQHF.

The chain combines TRBV10-3 with TRBJ1-5; 8 bases agree with TRBD1. Germline assignment: CDR1 ENHRY and CDR2 SYGVKD. V trimming: 0 bases; J trimming: 3 bases; junction bases outside the gene matches: 4. The CDR3 length is 16 residues. CDR3 sequence (DNA): TGTGCCATCAGTGAGTCGGGACAGGATACCAATCAGCCCCAGCATTTT. Translated, it gives CAISESGQDTNQPQHF.

The genes are TRBV9 and TRBJ2-5; 7 nucleotides match TRBD1. The CDR3 covers 15 residues. Trimming at V came to 0 bases and at J to 7 bases, leaving 9 bases not matched to a gene. CDR1 SGDLS and CDR2 YYNGEE come from the germline V gene. In DNA, the CDR3 is TGTGCCAGCAGCGTAGGGGGACAGCCCCGACCGACCCAGTACTTC. This gives the protein CASSVGGQPRPTQYF.

The rearrangement links TRBV5-1 to TRBJ2-7; D is unclear. V lost 1 base and J 0 bases, leaving 14 bases between the germline ends. The CDR3 totals 16 residues. Germline loops: CDR1 SGHRS, CDR2 YFSETQ. The CDR3 region is CASSLTGQYYSYEQYF. DNA for the CDR3: TGCGCCAGCAGCTTGACGGGTCAGTACTACTCCTACGAGCAGTACTTC. Filled out from reference TRBV5-1 and TRBJ2-7, the complete variable domain reads KAGVTQTPRYLIKTRGQQVTLSCSPISGHRSVSWYQQTPGQGLQFLFEYFSETQRNKGNFPGRFSGRQFSNSRSEMNVSTLELGDSALYLCASSLTGQYYSYEQYFGPGTRLTVT.

This chain joins TRBV7-2 and TRBJ2-5; TRBD2 aligns across 9 bases. This CDR3 spans 15 amino acids. J was trimmed by 2 bases and V by 4 bases; bases with no gene match: 5. The germline V gene has CDR1 SGHTA and CDR2 FQGNSA. This chain's CDR3 is CASSWTSASQETQYF. As DNA, the CDR3 is TGTGCCAGCAGCTGGACTAGCGCTTCTCAAGAGACCCAGTACTTC.

V gene TRBV10-3 combines with J gene TRBJ2-1; D is perhaps TRBD2 (5 bases). The germline gives CDR1 ENHRY, CDR2 SYGVKD. The V end was cut by 8 bases, the J end by 4 bases, with 12 bases between. The CDR3 runs to 13 residues. The CDR3, as DNA: TGTGCCATCGCCGGAGAGGGTTACAATGAGCAGTTCTTC. As protein: CAIAGEGYNEQFF.

This clone occurred once. This chain connects TRBV5-1 to TRBJ2-5; D gene uncertain. V lost 4 bases, J lost 5 bases, and 12 bases lay in between. CDR1 is SGHRS and CDR2 is YFSETQ in the germline V gene. This CDR3 is 13 amino acids long. The chain's CDR3 is CASSPLLGETQYF. The CDR3 bases are TGCGCCAGCAGCCCTTTGCTCGGGGAGACCCAGTACTTC.

The chain combines TRBV28 with TRBJ2-5; D gene ambiguous. V was shortened by 4 bases and J by 1 base, with 4 bases between the two germline ends. Germline CDR1 and CDR2: MDHEN and SYDVKM. There are 12 residues in the CDR3. DNA for the CDR3: TGTGCCAGCAGTTCTTTCCAAGAGACCCAGTACTTC. This codes for CASSSFQETQYF.

The chain couples TRBV30 to TRBJ2-3, with D maybe TRBD2 (5 bases). Germline CDR1 GTSNPN, CDR2 SVGIG (reference sequence). CDR3 length: 14 residues. Trimming removed 3 bases from V and 2 bases from J, with 12 bases in between. The DNA of the CDR3 is TGTGCCTGGAGGGGCCTAGCCTACACAGATACGCAGTATTTT. It codes for CAWRGLAYTDTQYF. The full variable domain, rest sourced from reference TRBV30 and TRBJ2-3, is SQTIHQWPATLVQPVGSPLSLECTVEGTSNPNLYWYRQAAGRGLQLLFYSVGIGQISSEVPQNLSASRPQDRQFILSSKKLLLSDSGFYLCAWRGLAYTDTQYFGPGTRLTVL.

This clone was seen once. The rearrangement links TRBV18 to TRBJ2-1; no firm D call. V lost 1 base and J 2 bases, leaving 6 bases between the germline ends. CDR1 and CDR2 (germline): KGHSH, LQKENI. The CDR3 consists of 14 residues. The CDR3 nucleotides are TGTGCCAGCTCACCACGGCAGACCTACAATGAGCAGTTCTTC. It codes for CASSPRQTYNEQFF.

The V call is TRBV30, the J call TRBJ1-2; D is perhaps TRBD1 (6 bases). This CDR3 is built from 12 residues. CDR1 GTSNPN and CDR2 SVGIG come from the germline V gene (reference sequence). V lost 3 bases to trimming and J lost 8 bases, with 13 bases between them. As DNA, the CDR3 is TGTGCCTGGAGGTGGACAGCGGGGGGCTACACCTTC. Its protein product is CAWRWTAGGYTF.

V gene TRBV5-8 combines with J gene TRBJ1-1; the D is unclear. Germline loops: CDR1 SGHTS, CDR2 YDEGEE. The germline V and J ends were trimmed by 0 bases and 6 bases, with 12 bases remaining between them. There are 14 residues in the CDR3. This CDR3 reads CASSLEGHQAEAFF. CDR3 DNA sequence: TGTGCCAGCAGCTTGGAAGGCCACCAGGCTGAAGCTTTCTTT.

This clone was detected once. This chain connects TRBV27 to TRBJ1-1; D unclear. From germline, CDR1 is MNHEY and CDR2 SMNVEV (reference sequence). V shed 6 bases and J shed 6 bases, with 8 bases lying between them. This CDR3 has 11 residues. The CDR3 sequence: CASREGPEAFF. The CDR3 DNA is TGTGCCAGCAGAGAGGGCCCTGAAGCTTTCTTT.

The chain joins TRBV11-3 to TRBJ1-2; a possible D gene is TRBD1 (5 bases). Trimming stripped 4 bases from V and 0 bases from J, with 15 bases between. The CDR3 has 16 amino acids. Germline lookup yields CDR1 SGHNT and CDR2 YENEEA. CDR3: CASSSQGRFSNYGYTF. As DNA, the CDR3 is TGTGCCAGCAGCTCCCAGGGTAGATTTTCTAACTATGGCTACACCTTC.

This chain connects TRBV24-1 to TRBJ1-3; 8 bases are a match to TRBD1. The CDR3 length is 17 residues. V shed 12 bases and J 1 base; nucleotides not matched to a gene: 16. Germline-derived CDR1 and CDR2 are KGHDR and SFDVKD. CDR3 loop: CALPGQGGVSSGNTIYF. DNA for the CDR3: TGTGCCCTACCCGGACAGGGAGGTGTTTCATCTGGAAACACCATATATTTT.

V is TRBV5-1 and J is TRBJ2-3, with D maybe TRBD2 (6 bases). Per germline, CDR1 SGHRS and CDR2 YFSETQ. The CDR3 is made up of 16 amino acids. V was pared by 4 bases and J by 0 bases, with 15 bases between. Here the CDR3 reads CASSPPLAGSTDTQYF. As DNA, the CDR3 is TGCGCCAGCAGCCCCCCCCTGGCGGGGAGCACAGATACGCAGTATTTT.

CDR3 sequence reads: CASSLIIGDYGYTF. In nucleotides, the CDR3 is TGTGCCAGCAGCTTAATCATAGGGGACTATGGCTACACCTTC. The rearrangement links TRBV7-8 to TRBJ1-2; a possible D gene is TRBD1 (5 bases). Trimming removed 2 bases at V and 3 bases at J, with 10 bases between. The CDR3 sequence is 14 residues long. CDR1 and CDR2 from the germline V gene are SGHVS and FQNEAQ.

The chain uses TRBV3-1 (or the pseudogene TRBV3-2) and TRBJ1-2; TRBD1 agrees at 7 bases. The CDR3 runs to 13 residues. Germline assignment: CDR1 LGHDT and CDR2 YNNKEL (reference sequence). V shed 5 bases, J shed 8 bases, and the junction held 8 bases outside the gene matches. In nucleotides, the CDR3 is TGTGCCAGCAGCACGAAACGGGACAGCGGCTACACCTTC. Protein: CASSTKRDSGYTF.

J is TRBJ2-1 and V is TRBV28; D call uncertain. The V end lost 5 bases, the J end lost 6 bases, and 11 bases lay between the germline ends. Germline CDR1 MDHEN, CDR2 SYDVKM. CDR3 length: 13 amino acids. Here the CDR3 reads CASSLPPPNEQFF. For the CDR3, the DNA is TGTGCCAGCAGTCTACCCCCCCCCAATGAGCAGTTCTTC.

The chain combines TRBV5-1 with TRBJ2-5; D gene unclear. The CDR3 is made up of 14 amino acids. Germline CDR1 and CDR2: SGHRS and YFSETQ. Deletions cut 2 bases from V and 1 base from J, with 9 bases between. This CDR3 is CASSFQVFQETQYF. In nucleotides, the CDR3 is TGCGCCAGCAGCTTTCAGGTTTTCCAAGAGACCCAGTACTTC. The full variable domain, completed using reference TRBV5-1 and TRBJ2-5, is KAGVTQTPRYLIKTRGQQVTLSCSPISGHRSVSWYQQTPGQGLQFLFEYFSETQRNKGNFPGRFSGRQFSNSRSEMNVSTLELGDSALYLCASSFQVFQETQYFGPGTRLLVL.

The chain carries TRBV6-5 and TRBJ2-3; perhaps TRBD2 as D (7 bases). Per germline, CDR1 MNHEY and CDR2 SVGAGI. There are 13 residues in the CDR3. The V gene lost 7 bases and the J gene lost 4 bases, with 12 bases spanning the gap. CDR3 protein: CASTGGAADTQYF. Written as DNA, the CDR3 is TGTGCCAGCACTGGGGGGGCGGCAGATACGCAGTATTTT.

The chain employs TRBV5-6 and TRBJ2-1, with TRBD1 identical over 7 bases. The V segment lost 4 bases and the J segment 6 bases; nucleotides outside the gene matches: 4. Germline V CDR1 and CDR2: SGHDT, YYEEEE. CDR3 size: 13 residues. Written as DNA, the CDR3 is TGTGCCAGCAGCCCCGACAGGGTCAATGAGCAGTTCTTC. This codes for CASSPDRVNEQFF.

This chain connects TRBV27 to TRBJ1-5; tentatively, D is TRBD1 (5 bases). The CDR3 totals 14 residues. Looked up from germline, CDR1 is MNHEY and CDR2 is SMNVEV (reference sequence). Trimming left V 3 bases short and J 6 bases short, with 12 bases between. The CDR3 spells CASSFGGRGQPQHF. The CDR3 nucleotides read TGTGCCAGCAGTTTCGGGGGAAGGGGTCAGCCCCAGCATTTT.

The chain uses TRBV4-1 and TRBJ2-7; tentatively, D is TRBD1 (5 bases). Germline CDR1 and CDR2: MGHRA and YSYEKL. The CDR3 contains 16 residues. V lost 0 bases and J 2 bases, leaving 14 bases between the germline ends. The CDR3 here is CASSQDSQGWTYEQYF. In DNA form, the CDR3 reads TGCGCCAGCAGCCAAGATTCCCAGGGATGGACCTACGAGCAGTACTTC.